This TCR beta chain was documented in a study of Graves' ophthalmopathy and Graves' hyperthyroidism. RNA transcripts were the source from which TCR beta CDR3 regions were amplified. First-round RT-PCR employed HTBI primers, with a second-round multiplex PCR after it. Each CDR3 protein gets one entry after TCRdb re-called the multiplex PCR reads with MiXCR. The profile shows 400,000 to 450,000 distinct CDR3 sequences, around a fifth of them singletons. V dropped 2 bases and J dropped 4; count of bases not matched to a gene: 15. CDR1 is SGHRS and CDR2 is YFSETQ in the germline V gene. The CDR3 covers 18 residues. This clonotype came up many times.

The chain recombines TRBV5-1 with TRBJ2-4; 7 bases are shared with TRBD2. This receptor was obtained from a woman aged 18 to 35 with stable Graves' hyperthyroidism. What was sequenced was peripheral blood. For the CDR3, the DNA is TGCGCCAGCAGCTTTGGGCCTAGCGGCCTGGAGGGGAAAAACATTCAGTACTTC. It is translated as CASSFGPSGLEGKNIQYF.